This TCR beta chain was profiled in a study of shared clonotypes between healthy human individuals (dated by TCRdb to 2018 to 2020). Broadly, across the study: The cohort comprised a couple of women and a few men aged 18 to 49 years. Libraries were prepared and TCR repertoires were sequenced by different laboratories using diverse techniques, in order to increase sequencing depth and limit assay-specific biases. For each donor, CD4 naive and CD4 memory were each run on three plates, CD8 naive on two plates, and CD8 memory on one plate. Each donor's leukapheresis produced roughly between about 0.9 and 9.5 billion PBMCs. The study deeply sequenced blood TCR repertoires of five healthy adults to estimate repertoire size and the extent of clonotype sharing between individuals.

The donors were healthy, HIV-negative adults with no recently reported acute infections or vaccinations. Every donor was a Caucasian adult living in Nashville, Tennessee, USA. CD4+ T cells were enriched by magnetic negative selection, after which naive cells were positively selected on CD45RA and the negative fraction was taken as the memory subset. After blood collection by leukapheresis, PBMCs were isolated using Ficoll-Histopaque density gradient centrifugation and then cryopreserved in the vapor phase of liquid nitrogen. Purity and quantity of every magnetically sorted T cell population were checked by analytical flow cytometry. Each sorted fraction had its genomic DNA isolated and then quantified by UV absorbance on a Nanodrop 2000c. TCR CDR3 regions were amplified from genomic DNA by multiplex PCR using the deep immunoSEQ assay. For each cell subset, the extracted genomic DNA was distributed evenly across all wells of several immunoSEQ 96-well plates, and each plate served as one replicate. For sorted subsets, about 220 ng of genomic DNA, equivalent to around 31,000 T cell genomes, went into each replicate PCR. Purified libraries were quantified with a Qubit 3.0 fluorometer, sized on a Bioanalyzer 2100, and re-quantified with the KAPA Library Quantification kit. Each immunoSEQ 96-well plate was sequenced on its own single-read 150-cycle Illumina NextSeq 550 flow cell. In the original analysis: Because the immunoSEQ output included only junctional sequences and no quality scores, the filtering could not be the same as the filtering used for full-length reads. To assign V/J genes and CDR3, sequences were annotated using PyIR, a Python wrapper for IgBLAST v1.9, with IMGT germline references. Reads with weak V/J assignments (E-value above 1e-6), missing CDR3, stop codons, out-of-frame junctions, or ambiguous translated residues were removed. V3J clonotypes were defined as sequences sharing an identical inferred V gene, J gene, and CDR3 amino acid sequence. Percentage overlap between repertoires was calculated by dividing the number of shared unique clonotypes by the size of the smaller repertoire. Repertoire richness was assessed with RTK rarefaction, the Chao1 estimator, and Recon v2.1 estimates of unobserved clonotypes. Generation probabilities were computed with OLGA for all TCRbeta clonotypes obtained by the gDNA method from a handful of donors. The source is immuneACCESS, and TCRdb retained only in-frame sequences with V and J called. Part of the clones is not carried over; for the studies checked, unresolved V genes explain less than half of this, and the remainder is unexplained. That table furnishes V, J and clone size, whereas the DNA furnished D and trimming. Within this sample are 850,000 to 1,100,000 clones, with approximately 80% of them counted one time only. Clones ranked in the top ten supply more than 0.85% of the sample.

The study at large found these results: Sampling was limited to blood, and TCR repertoires in tissue likely differ from TCR repertoires in blood. Because the study included a small number of donors, the genetic and exposure-history diversity represented was limited. Across a handful of donors, roughly 5.4% of naive CD4, approximately 4% of naive CD8, roughly 2.2% of memory CD4, and approximately 0.4% of memory CD8 clonotypes were shared. Incomplete sequencing was indicated by rarefaction of sorted-subset datasets, despite the large sequencing depth. Pairwise subsampling led to the expectation that sequencing depth would affect the degree of clonotype sharing among donors. Larger estimated clonotype richness was generally found for naive subsets than for memory subsets. Higher generation probabilities were observed for clonotypes shared by all four sorted-subset donors than for non-shared clonotypes.

A note on this clone: This receptor's antigen is unknown. No much larger clonotype is one base removed from it; base qualities were not supplied.

After removal of 6 bases from V and 2 bases from J, the junction retains 7 bases not matched to a gene. The CDR3 covers 14 residues, taking in both the cysteine and the phenylalanine. Only the CDR3 part of the read is kept: 42 bases, read in frame from the first base. CDR1 and CDR2, looked up from the germline V gene, are SGDLS and YYNGEE. This sequence uses TRBV9 and TRBJ2-5; a stretch of 7 junction bases matches TRBD1. This clonotype was obtained from a man in his late teens or twenties in good health. Some clones in this sample may be carry-over from other donors' samples. The specimen was memory CD4+ T cells from PBMCs. The sample's cell subset or site label is to be understood as: CD45RA-negative fraction. The nucleotides read TGTGCCAGCAACCGACAGGGCCCTCAAGAGACCCAGTACTTC. Translated, this is CASNRQGPQETQYF.